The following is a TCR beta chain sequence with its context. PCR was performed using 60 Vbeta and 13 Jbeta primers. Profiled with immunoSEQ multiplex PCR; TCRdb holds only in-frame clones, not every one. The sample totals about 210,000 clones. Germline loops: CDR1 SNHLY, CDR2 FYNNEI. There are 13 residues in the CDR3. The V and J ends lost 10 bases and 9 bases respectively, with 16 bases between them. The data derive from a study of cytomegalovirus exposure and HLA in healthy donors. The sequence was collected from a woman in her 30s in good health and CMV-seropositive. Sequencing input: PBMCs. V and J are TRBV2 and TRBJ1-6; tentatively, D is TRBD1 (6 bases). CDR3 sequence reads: CATHEGEGSPLHF. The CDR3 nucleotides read TGTGCCACCCATGAGGGGGAAGGTTCACCCCTCCACTTT. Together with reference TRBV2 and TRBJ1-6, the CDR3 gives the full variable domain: EPEVTQTPSHQVTQMGQEVILRCVPISNHLYFYWYRQILGQKVEFLVSFYNNEISEKSEIFDDQFSVERPDGSNFTLKIRSTKLEDSAMYFCATHEGEGSPLHFGNGTRLTVT.